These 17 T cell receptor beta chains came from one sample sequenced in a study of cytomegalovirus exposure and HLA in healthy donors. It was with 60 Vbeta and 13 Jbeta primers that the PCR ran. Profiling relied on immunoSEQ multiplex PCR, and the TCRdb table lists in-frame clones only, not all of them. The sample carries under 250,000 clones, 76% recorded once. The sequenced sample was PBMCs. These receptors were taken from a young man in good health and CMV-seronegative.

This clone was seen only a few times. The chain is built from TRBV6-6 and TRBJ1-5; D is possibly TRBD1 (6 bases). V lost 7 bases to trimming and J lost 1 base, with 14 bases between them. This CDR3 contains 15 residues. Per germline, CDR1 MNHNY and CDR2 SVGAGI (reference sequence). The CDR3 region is CASTPQGISNQPQHF. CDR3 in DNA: TGTGCCAGCACCCCTCAGGGGATCAGCAATCAGCCCCAGCATTTT.

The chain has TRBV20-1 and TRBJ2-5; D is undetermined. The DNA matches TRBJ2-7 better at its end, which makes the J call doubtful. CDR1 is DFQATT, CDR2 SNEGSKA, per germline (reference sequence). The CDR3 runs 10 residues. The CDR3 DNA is TGCAGTGCTGGAGCCTACGAGCAGTACTTC. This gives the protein CSAGAYEQYF.

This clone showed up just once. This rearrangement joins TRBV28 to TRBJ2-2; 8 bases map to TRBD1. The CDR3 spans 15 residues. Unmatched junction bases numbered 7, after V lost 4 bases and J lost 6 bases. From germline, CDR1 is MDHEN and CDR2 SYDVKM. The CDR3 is CASSSSGTGAGELFF. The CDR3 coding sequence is TGTGCCAGCAGTTCTTCCGGGACAGGAGCCGGGGAGCTGTTTTTT.

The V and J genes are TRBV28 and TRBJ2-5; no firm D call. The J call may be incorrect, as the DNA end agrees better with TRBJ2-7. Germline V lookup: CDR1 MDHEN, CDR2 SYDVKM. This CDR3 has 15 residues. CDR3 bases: TGTGCCAGCAGTTTATTCGGGTCGAGCTCCTACGAGCAGTACTTC. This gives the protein CASSLFGSSSYEQYF.

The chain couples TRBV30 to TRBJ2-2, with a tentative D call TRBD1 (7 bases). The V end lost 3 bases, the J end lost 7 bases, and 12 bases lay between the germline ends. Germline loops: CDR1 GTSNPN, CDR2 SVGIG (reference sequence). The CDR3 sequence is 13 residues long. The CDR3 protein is CAWSRGVGGELFF. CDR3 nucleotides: TGTGCCTGGAGCAGGGGGGTTGGCGGGGAGCTGTTTTTT.

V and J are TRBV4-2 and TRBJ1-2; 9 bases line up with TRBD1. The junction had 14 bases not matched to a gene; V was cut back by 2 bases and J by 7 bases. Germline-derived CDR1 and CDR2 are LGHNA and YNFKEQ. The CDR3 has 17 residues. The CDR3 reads CASSQLWSGDRGGGYTF. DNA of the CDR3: TGTGCCAGCAGCCAATTATGGAGTGGTGACAGGGGGGGTGGCTACACCTTC.

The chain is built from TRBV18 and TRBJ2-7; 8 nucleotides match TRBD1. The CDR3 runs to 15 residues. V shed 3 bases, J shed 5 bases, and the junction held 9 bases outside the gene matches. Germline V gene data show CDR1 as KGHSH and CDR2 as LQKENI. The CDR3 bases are TGTGCCAGCTCACCTACCCTTGACAGGGGCAACGAGCAGTACTTC. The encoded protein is CASSPTLDRGNEQYF.

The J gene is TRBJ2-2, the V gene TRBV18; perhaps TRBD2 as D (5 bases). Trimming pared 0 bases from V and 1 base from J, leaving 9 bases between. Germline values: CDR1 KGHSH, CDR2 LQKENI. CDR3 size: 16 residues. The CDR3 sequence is CASSPPGGRNTGELFF. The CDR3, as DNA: TGTGCCAGCTCACCACCAGGAGGCCGGAACACCGGGGAGCTGTTTTTT.

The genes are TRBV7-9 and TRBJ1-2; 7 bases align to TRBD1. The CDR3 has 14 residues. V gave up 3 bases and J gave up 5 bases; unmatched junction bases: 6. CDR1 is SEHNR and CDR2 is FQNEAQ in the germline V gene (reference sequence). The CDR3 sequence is CASSLATGTYGYTF. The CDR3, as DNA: TGTGCCAGCAGCTTGGCGACAGGGACTTATGGCTACACCTTC.

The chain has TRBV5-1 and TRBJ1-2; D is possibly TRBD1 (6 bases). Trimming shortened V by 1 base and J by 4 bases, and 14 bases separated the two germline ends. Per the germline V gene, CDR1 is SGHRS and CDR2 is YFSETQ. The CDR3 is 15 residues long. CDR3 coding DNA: TGCGCCAGCAGCTTGACAGGGTCCACATCCTATGGCTACACCTTC. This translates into CASSLTGSTSYGYTF.

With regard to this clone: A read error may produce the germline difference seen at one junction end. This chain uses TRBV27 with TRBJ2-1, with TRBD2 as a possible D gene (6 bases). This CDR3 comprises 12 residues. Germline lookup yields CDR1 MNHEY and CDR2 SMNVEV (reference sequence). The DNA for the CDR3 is TGTGCCGGCAGTTTGGGGGGCAATGAGCAGTTCTTC. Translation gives CAGSLGGNEQFF.

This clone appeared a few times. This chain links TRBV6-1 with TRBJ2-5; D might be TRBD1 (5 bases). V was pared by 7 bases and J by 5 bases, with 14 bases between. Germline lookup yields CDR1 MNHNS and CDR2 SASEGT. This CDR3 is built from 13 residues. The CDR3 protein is CASIFGAQETQYF. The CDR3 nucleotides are TGTGCCAGCATTTTTGGGGCGCAGGAGACCCAGTACTTC.

DNA for the CDR3: TGTGCCAGCAGCTTATCGAGGAGAGGGGATACGCAGTATTTT. The encoded protein is CASSLSRRGDTQYF. The gene calls are TRBV11-2 and TRBJ2-3, with D possibly being TRBD2 (5 bases). The CDR3 runs to 14 residues. V was pared by 2 bases and J by 6 bases, with 12 bases between. The germline V gene has CDR1 SGHAT and CDR2 FQNNGV. Using reference TRBV11-2 and TRBJ2-3 for the parts outside the CDR3, the full variable domain is EAGVAQSPRYKIIEKRQSVAFWCNPISGHATLYWYQQILGQGPKLLIQFQNNGVVDDSQLPKDRFSAERLKGVDSTLKIQPAKLEDSAVYLCASSLSRRGDTQYFGPGTRLTVL.

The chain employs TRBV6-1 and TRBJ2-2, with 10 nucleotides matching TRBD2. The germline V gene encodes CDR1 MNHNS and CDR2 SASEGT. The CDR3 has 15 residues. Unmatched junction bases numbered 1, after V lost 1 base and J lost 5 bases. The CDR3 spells CASSEVAGGTGELFF. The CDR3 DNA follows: TGTGCCAGCAGTGAAGTAGCGGGAGGTACCGGGGAGCTGTTTTTT.

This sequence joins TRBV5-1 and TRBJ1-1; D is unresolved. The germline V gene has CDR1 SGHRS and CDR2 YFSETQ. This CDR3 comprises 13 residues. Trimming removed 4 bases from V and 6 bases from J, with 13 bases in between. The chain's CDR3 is CASSVTGRAEAFF. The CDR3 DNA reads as TGCGCCAGCAGCGTCACCGGGCGGGCTGAAGCTTTCTTT.

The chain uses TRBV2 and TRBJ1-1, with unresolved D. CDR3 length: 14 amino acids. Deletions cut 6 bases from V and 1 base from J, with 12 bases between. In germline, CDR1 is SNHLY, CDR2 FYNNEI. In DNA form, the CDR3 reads TGTGCCAGCAGGGAGGTTCAGGCGAACACTGAAGCTTTCTTT. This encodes CASREVQANTEAFF.

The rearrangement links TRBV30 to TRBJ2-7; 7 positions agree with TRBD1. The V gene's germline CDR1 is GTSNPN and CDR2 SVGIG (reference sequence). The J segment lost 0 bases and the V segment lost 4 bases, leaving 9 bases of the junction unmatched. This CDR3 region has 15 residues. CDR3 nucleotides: TGTGCCTGGACCCCCCTCGACAGGGACTCCTACGAGCAGTACTTC. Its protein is CAWTPLDRDSYEQYF.